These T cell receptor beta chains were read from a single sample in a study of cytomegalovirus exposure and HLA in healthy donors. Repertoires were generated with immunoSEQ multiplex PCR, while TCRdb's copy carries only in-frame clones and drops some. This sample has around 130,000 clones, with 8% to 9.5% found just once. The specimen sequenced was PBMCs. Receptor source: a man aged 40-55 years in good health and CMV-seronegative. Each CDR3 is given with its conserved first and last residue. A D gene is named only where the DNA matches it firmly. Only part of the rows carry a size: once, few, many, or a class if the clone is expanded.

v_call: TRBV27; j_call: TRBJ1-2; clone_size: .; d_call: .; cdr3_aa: CASSLKGQGWIYGYTF; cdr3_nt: TGTGCCAGCAGTTTAAAGGGGCAGGGTTGGATCTATGGCTACACCTTC
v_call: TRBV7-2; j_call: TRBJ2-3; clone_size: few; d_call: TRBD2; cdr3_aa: CVSSSAGRLDTQYF; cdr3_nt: TGTGTCAGCAGCTCAGCGGGGAGGCTAGATACGCAGTATTTT
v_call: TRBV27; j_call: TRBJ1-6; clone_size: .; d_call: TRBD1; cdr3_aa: CASRFPGQGNSPLHF; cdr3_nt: TGTGCCAGCAGATTCCCGGGACAGGGGAATTCACCCCTCCACTTT
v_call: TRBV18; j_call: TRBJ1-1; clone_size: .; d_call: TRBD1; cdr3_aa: CASSRGQDTEAFF; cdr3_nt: TGTGCCAGCTCACGAGGACAGGACACTGAAGCTTTCTTT
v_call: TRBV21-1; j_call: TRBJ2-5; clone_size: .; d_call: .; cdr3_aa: CASSKARTQETQYF; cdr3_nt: TGTGCCAGCAGCAAAGCCCGCACACAAGAGACCCAGTACTTC
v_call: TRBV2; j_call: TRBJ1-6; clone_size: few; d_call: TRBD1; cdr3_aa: CASRLGTVYNSPLHF; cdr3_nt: TGTGCCAGCAGGCTCGGGACAGTTTATAATTCACCCCTCCACTTT
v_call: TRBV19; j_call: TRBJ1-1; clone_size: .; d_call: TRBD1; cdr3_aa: CASRVRTGQNTEAFF; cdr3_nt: TGTGCCAGTAGGGTAAGGACAGGGCAGAACACTGAAGCTTTCTTT
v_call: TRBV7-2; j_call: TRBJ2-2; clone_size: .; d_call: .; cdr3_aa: CASSPMRGTGELFF; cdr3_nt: TGTGCCAGCAGCCCAATGAGAGGCACCGGGGAGCTGTTTTTT
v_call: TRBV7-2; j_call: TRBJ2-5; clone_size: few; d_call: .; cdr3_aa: CASSLKISGQETQYF; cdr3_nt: TGTGCCAGCAGCTTAAAAATCAGCGGCCAAGAGACCCAGTACTTC
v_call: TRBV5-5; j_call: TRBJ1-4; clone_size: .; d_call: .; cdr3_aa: CASSAAQGSGEKLFF; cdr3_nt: TGTGCCAGCAGCGCGGCACAGGGAAGTGGGGAAAAACTGTTTTTT
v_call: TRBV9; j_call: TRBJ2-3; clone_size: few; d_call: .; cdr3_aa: CASSLHGGRGDTQYF; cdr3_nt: TGTGCCAGCAGCCTTCATGGGGGCCGGGGAGATACGCAGTATTTT
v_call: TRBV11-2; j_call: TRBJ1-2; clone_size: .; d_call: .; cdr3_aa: CASSLSDRNYGYTF; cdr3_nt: TGTGCCAGCAGCTTATCCGACAGGAACTATGGCTACACCTTC
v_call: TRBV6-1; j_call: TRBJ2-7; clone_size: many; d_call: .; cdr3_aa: CASSLTPGINYEQYF; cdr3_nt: TGTGCCAGCAGTCTGACACCGGGGATAAACTACGAGCAGTACTTC
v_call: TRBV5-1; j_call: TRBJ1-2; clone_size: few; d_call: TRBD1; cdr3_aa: CASSVGQGFGYTF; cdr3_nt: TGCGCCAGCAGCGTCGGACAGGGTTTCGGCTACACCTTC
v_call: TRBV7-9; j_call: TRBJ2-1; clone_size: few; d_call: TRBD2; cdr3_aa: CASSKRLAGGHNEQFF; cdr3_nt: TGTGCCAGCAGCAAAAGACTAGCGGGGGGCCACAATGAGCAGTTCTTC
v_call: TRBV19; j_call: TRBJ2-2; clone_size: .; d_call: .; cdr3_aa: CASSDYGELFF; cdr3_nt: TGTGCCAGTAGTGACTACGGGGAGCTGTTTTTT
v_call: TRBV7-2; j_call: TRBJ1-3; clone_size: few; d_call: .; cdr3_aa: CASSSLLENPGNTIYF; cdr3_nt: TGTGCCAGCAGCTCCCTTTTGGAGAATCCTGGAAACACCATATATTTT
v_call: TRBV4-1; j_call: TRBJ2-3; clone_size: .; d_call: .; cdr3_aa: CASSPLPTDTQYF; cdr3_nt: TGCGCCAGCAGCCCCCTCCCGACAGATACGCAGTATTTT
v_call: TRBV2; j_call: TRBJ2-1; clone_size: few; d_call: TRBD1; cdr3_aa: CASSRDSNVYNEQFF; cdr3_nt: TGTGCCAGCAGTAGGGACAGTAATGTCTACAATGAGCAGTTCTTC
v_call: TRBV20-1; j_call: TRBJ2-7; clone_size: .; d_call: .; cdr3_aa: CSALQGMEQYF; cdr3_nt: TGCAGTGCTCTACAGGGAATGGAGCAGTACTTC
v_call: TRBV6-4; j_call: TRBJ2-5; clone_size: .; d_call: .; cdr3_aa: CASSDSEVETQYF; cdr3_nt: TGTGCCAGCAGTGACAGCGAGGTGGAGACCCAGTACTTC
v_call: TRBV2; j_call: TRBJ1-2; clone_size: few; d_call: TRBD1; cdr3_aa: CASSLSGTDGYTF; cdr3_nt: TGTGCCAGCAGCTTATCCGGGACAGATGGCTACACCTTC
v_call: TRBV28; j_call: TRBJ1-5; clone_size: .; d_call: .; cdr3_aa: CAAGGNQPQHF; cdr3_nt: TGTGCCGCGGGCGGCAATCAGCCCCAGCATTTT
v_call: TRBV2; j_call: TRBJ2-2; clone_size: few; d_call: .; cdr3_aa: CASSEDSRGYNTGELFF; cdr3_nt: TGTGCCAGCAGTGAAGATTCTAGGGGGTACAACACCGGGGAGCTGTTTTTT
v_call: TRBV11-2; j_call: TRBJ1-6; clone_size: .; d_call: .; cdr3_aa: CASSSPTRNSPLHF; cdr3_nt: TGTGCCAGCAGCTCCCCAACTCGTAATTCACCCCTCCACTTT
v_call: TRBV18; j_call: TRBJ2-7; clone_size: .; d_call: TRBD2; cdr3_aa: CASSPREGWYEQYF; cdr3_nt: TGTGCCAGCTCACCAAGGGAGGGGTGGTACGAGCAGTACTTC
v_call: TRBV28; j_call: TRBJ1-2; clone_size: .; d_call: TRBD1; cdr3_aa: CASSPPRQGVNYGYTF; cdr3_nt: TGTGCCAGCAGTCCACCCCGACAGGGGGTTAACTATGGCTACACCTTC
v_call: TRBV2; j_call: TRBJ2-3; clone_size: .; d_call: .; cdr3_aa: CASSSIAPRTDTQYF; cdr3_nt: TGTGCCAGCAGTTCTATTGCGCCCCGCACAGATACGCAGTATTTT
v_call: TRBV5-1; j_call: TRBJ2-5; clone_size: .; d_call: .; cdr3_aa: CASSLLDIEETQYF; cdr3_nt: TGCGCCAGCAGCTTATTGGACATCGAAGAGACCCAGTACTTC
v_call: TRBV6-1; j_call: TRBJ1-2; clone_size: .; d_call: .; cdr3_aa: CASSDPGTGYYGYTF; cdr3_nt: TGTGCCAGCAGTGATCCCGGGACTGGGTACTATGGCTACACCTTC
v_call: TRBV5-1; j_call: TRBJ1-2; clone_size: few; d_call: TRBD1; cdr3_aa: CASSALGQGTDYGYTF; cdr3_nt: TGCGCCAGCAGCGCCCTTGGACAGGGGACTGACTATGGCTACACCTTC
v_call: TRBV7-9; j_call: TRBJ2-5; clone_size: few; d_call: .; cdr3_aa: CASSLGGGPGETQYF; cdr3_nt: TGTGCCAGCAGCTTAGGGGGGGGGCCGGGAGAGACCCAGTACTTC
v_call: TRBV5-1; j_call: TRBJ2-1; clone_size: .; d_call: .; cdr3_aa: CASSSHRTGTYNEQFF; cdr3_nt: TGCGCCAGCAGTTCCCACCGGACTGGGACATACAATGAGCAGTTCTTC
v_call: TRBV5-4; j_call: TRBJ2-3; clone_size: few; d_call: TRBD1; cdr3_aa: CASSPGQGWADTQYF; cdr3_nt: TGTGCCAGCAGCCCGGGACAGGGGTGGGCAGATACGCAGTATTTT
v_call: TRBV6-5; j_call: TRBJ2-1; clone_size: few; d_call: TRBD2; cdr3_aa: CASSLTAGDTYNEQFF; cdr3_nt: TGTGCCAGCAGTTTAACAGCGGGAGACACCTACAATGAGCAGTTCTTC
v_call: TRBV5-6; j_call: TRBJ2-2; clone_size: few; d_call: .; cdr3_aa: CASSPGGLTGELFF; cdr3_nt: TGTGCCAGCAGCCCCGGGGGGCTGACCGGGGAGCTGTTTTTT
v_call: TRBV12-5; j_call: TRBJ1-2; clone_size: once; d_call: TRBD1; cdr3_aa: CASGAPRDRTFNGYTF; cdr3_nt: TGTGCTAGTGGTGCCCCCCGGGACAGGACCTTTAATGGCTACACCTTC
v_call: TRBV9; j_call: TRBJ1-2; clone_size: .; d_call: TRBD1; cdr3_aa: CASSKDRGTYGYTF; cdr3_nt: TGTGCCAGCAGCAAGGACAGGGGTACCTATGGCTACACCTTC
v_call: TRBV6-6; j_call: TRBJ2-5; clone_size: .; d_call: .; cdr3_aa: CASSYSRGGGETQYF; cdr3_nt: TGTGCCAGCAGTTACTCTAGGGGAGGAGGCGAGACCCAGTACTTC
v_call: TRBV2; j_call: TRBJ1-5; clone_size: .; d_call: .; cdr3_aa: CATKGENNQPQHF; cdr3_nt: TGTGCCACAAAGGGGGAGAACAATCAGCCCCAGCATTTT
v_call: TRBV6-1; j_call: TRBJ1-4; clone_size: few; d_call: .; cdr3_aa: CASSERRANEKLFF; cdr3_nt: TGTGCCAGCAGTGAACGGCGGGCTAATGAAAAACTGTTTTTT
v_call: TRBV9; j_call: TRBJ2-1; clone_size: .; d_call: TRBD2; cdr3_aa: CASSVDLGAGSEQFF; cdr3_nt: TGTGCCAGCAGCGTAGATCTAGGAGCGGGGAGTGAGCAGTTCTTC
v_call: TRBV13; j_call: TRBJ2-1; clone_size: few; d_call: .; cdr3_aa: CASSLGQQGHEQFF; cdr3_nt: TGTGCCAGCAGCTTAGGCCAGCAGGGCCATGAGCAGTTCTTC
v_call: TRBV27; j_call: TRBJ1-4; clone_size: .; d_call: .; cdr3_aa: CASSFGEKLFF; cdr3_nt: TGTGCCAGCAGTTTCGGGGAAAAACTGTTTTTT
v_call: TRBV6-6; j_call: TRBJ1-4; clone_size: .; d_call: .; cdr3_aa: CASSVGGTNEKLFF; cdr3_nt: TGTGCCAGCAGTGTAGGCGGGACTAATGAAAAACTGTTTTTT
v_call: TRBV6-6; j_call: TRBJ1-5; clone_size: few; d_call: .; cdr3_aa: CASSYSTPNQPQHF; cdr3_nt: TGTGCCAGCAGTTACTCTACACCTAATCAGCCCCAGCATTTT
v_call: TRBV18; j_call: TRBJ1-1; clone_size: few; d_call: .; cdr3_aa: CASSPSVLNTEAFF; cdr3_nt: TGTGCCAGCTCCCCTTCTGTCCTGAACACTGAAGCTTTCTTT
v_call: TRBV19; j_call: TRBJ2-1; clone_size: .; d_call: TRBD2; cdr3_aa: CASSIGGGGYEQFF; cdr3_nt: TGTGCCAGTAGTATAGGGGGCGGGGGGTATGAGCAGTTCTTC
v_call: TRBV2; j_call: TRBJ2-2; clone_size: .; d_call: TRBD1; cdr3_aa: CASSTDRGTGELFF; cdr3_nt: TGTGCCAGCAGTACGGACAGGGGGACCGGGGAGCTGTTTTTT
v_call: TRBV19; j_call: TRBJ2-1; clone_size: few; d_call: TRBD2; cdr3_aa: CASSIYLAGYNEQFF; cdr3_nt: TGTGCCAGTAGTATTTATCTAGCGGGATACAATGAGCAGTTCTTC
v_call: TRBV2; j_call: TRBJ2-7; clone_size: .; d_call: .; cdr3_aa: CASSPERSSYEQYF; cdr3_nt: TGTGCCAGCAGTCCGGAACGGAGCTCCTACGAGCAGTACTTC
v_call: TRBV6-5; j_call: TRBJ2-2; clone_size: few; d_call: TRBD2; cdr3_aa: CASSYSSGRAGELFF; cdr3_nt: TGTGCCAGCAGTTACTCGTCAGGGAGGGCCGGGGAGCTGTTTTTT
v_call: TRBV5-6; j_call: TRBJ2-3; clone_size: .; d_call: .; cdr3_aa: CASSFEGGWADTQYF; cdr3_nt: TGTGCCAGCAGCTTTGAGGGCGGATGGGCAGATACGCAGTATTTT
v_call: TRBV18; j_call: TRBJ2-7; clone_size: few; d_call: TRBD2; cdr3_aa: CASSPASGLSYEQYF; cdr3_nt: TGTGCCAGCTCACCTGCTAGCGGACTCTCCTACGAGCAGTACTTC
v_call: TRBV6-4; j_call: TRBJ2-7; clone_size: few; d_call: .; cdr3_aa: CASSREGKGYEQYF; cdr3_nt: TGTGCCAGCAGCCGAGAGGGTAAGGGCTACGAGCAGTACTTC